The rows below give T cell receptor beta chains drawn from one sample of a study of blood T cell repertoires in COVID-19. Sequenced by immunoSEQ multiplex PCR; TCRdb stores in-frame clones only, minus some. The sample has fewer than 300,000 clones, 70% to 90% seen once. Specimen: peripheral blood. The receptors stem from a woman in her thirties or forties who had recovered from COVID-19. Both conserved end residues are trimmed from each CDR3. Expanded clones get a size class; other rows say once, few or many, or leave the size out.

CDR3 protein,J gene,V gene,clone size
ASSQGGYLPQY,TRBJ2-3,TRBV3-1/TRBV3-2,.
ASSLSGGTNQPQH,TRBJ1-5,TRBV3-1/TRBV3-2,.
ASSSAVGGRVTGELF,TRBJ2-2,TRBV5-4,.
ASSQGWGLTEAF,TRBJ1-1,TRBV4-1,.
AWSRPPGGGYT,TRBJ1-2,TRBV30,.
ATSASGPYEQY,TRBJ2-7,TRBV6-5,.
SVESSSYNEQF,TRBJ2-1,TRBV29-1,.
ATSDPKGNTIY,TRBJ1-3,TRBV24-1,.
ASSRTRFYNEQF,TRBJ2-1,TRBV7-6,once
ASSLPGREKLF,TRBJ1-4,TRBV7-9,.
ASMRGGTEAF,TRBJ1-1,TRBV6-5,once
ASAWDSMTYGYT,TRBJ1-2,TRBV3-1/TRBV3-2,.
ASSPLGQVNYGYT,TRBJ1-2,TRBV18,.
ASSYPGYNEQF,TRBJ2-1,TRBV7-9,.
ASSLPGAGSQY,TRBJ2-4,TRBV7-9,few
ASSPPGQAYNSPLH,TRBJ1-6,TRBV19,.
ASSLNGRANTEAF,TRBJ1-1,TRBV7-2,.
ASSYEGGSWETQY,TRBJ2-5,TRBV6-5,.
ASSQEVAGAITDTQY,TRBJ2-3,TRBV4-2,.
ASSSYGTSGPLDTDTQY,TRBJ2-3,TRBV27,.
ASSPQGAGTGELF,TRBJ2-2,TRBV9,.
ASSRPGVVGTQAF,TRBJ1-1,TRBV4-3,.
ASSLVPGSGANVLT,TRBJ2-6,TRBV7-9,.
ASSLGQGLF,TRBJ2-1,TRBV5-6,.
ASSLVSASYNEQF,TRBJ2-1,TRBV5-1,.
ASIGPEGGHNEQF,TRBJ2-1,TRBV6-5,.
ASSQPGLGQYNEQF,TRBJ2-1,TRBV4-1,.
ASSAFRSQGGSDTQY,TRBJ2-3,TRBV6-1,.
ASSLRDRAEAF,TRBJ1-1,TRBV7-6,.
ASSPGLAGVWAKNIQY,TRBJ2-4,TRBV6-6,.
AISEDKLGNTIY,TRBJ1-3,TRBV10-3,.
ASSYGPGRGEAF,TRBJ1-1,TRBV6-6,.
ASSPDRVGRYT,TRBJ1-2,TRBV5-5,.
ASRTGGQPQH,TRBJ1-5,TRBV6-5,.
ASSEQTGQGPGELF,TRBJ2-2,TRBV6-1,.
ASSLGTGGYNEQF,TRBJ2-1,TRBV27,few
AWSPGGAGTDTQY,TRBJ2-3,TRBV30,.
ASGGPINYGYT,TRBJ1-2,TRBV10-3,.
ASSQDTPIWTQMYNEQF,TRBJ2-1,TRBV4-2,.
ASKVEGVGNTEAF,TRBJ1-1,TRBV2,.
AISAQGVAGNTIY,TRBJ1-3,TRBV10-3,.
ASRTSAQGAGTYEQY,TRBJ2-7,TRBV19,.
ASSPPGRGSNQPQH,TRBJ1-5,TRBV18,.
AISTALDEQF,TRBJ2-1,TRBV10-3,.
ASSSRQTGGIQY,TRBJ2-4,TRBV11-3,.
ASSVASQGGGSGNTIY,TRBJ1-3,TRBV9,.
ASGTYSGNEQF,TRBJ2-1,TRBV28,.
ASSGGRAGGDTQY,TRBJ2-3,TRBV5-1,.
AWRDRGYEQY,TRBJ2-7,TRBV30,.
ASSTPRRAGNTIY,TRBJ1-3,TRBV6-2/TRBV6-3,.
ASSKKTGAEAF,TRBJ1-1,TRBV7-9,.
ASSPPGQMNTEAF,TRBJ1-1,TRBV18,.
ASSLVGRGLLITEAF,TRBJ1-1,TRBV7-2,.
SSGGLF,TRBJ2-2,TRBV6-6,few